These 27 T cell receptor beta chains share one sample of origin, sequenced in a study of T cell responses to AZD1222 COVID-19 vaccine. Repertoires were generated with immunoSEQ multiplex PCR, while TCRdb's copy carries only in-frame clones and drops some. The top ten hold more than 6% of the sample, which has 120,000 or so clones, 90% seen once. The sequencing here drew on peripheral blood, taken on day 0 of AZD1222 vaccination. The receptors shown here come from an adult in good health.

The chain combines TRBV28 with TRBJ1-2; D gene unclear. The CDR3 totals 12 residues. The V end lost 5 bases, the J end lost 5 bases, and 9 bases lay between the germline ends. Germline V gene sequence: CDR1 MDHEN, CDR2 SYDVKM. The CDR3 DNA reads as TGTGCCAGCAGTCAAGGAGAGTATGGCTACACCTTC. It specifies CASSQGEYGYTF.

The DNA for the CDR3 is TGTGCCAGCAGCCCTGGAGGGCCGGAGAATGAGCAGTTCTTC. Its protein product is CASSPGGPENEQFF. V usage is TRBV11-3 and J usage is TRBJ2-1; TRBD2 might be the D (6 bases). V gave up 5 bases and J gave up 7 bases, with 15 bases separating them. Germline lookup yields CDR1 SGHNT and CDR2 YENEEA. The CDR3 covers 14 residues.

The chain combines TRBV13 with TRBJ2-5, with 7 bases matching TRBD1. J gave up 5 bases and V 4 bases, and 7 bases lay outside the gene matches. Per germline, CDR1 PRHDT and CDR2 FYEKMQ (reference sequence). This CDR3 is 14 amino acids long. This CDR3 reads CASSSGQAGETQYF. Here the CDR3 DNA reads TGTGCCAGCAGCTCCGGACAGGCTGGTGAGACCCAGTACTTC. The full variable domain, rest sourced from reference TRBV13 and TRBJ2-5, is AAGVIQSPRHLIKEKRETATLKCYPIPRHDTVYWYQQGPGQDPQFLISFYEKMQSDKGSIPDRFSAQQFSDYHSELNMSSLELGDSALYFCASSSGQAGETQYFGPGTRLLVL.

CDR3 amino acids: CASSVVGSNAETQYF. The CDR3 bases are TGTGCCAGCAGCGTAGTCGGCTCCAACGCGGAGACCCAGTACTTC. This chain joins TRBV9 and TRBJ2-5; D gene ambiguous. The length of the CDR3 is 15 residues. Germline V gene data show CDR1 as SGDLS and CDR2 as YYNGEE. V lost 0 bases, J lost 5 bases, and 14 bases lay in between.

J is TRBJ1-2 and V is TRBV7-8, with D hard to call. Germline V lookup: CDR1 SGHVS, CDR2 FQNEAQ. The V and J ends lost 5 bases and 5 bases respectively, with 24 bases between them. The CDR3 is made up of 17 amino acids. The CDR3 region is CASSPVIRLQKGYGYTF. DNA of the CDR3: TGTGCCAGCAGCCCTGTAATTAGACTACAAAAGGGATATGGCTACACCTTC.

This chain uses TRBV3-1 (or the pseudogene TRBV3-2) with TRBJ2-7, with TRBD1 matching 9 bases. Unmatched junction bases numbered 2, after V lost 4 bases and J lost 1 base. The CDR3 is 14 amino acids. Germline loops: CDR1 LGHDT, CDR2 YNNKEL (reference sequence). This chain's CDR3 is CASSPGTGSYEQYF. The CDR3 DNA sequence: TGTGCCAGCAGCCCCGGGACAGGGTCCTACGAGCAGTACTTC.

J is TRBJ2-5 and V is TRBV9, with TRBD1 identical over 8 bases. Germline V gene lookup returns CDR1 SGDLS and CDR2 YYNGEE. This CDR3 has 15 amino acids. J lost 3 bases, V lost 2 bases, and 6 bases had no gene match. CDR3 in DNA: TGTGCCAGCAGCGTCGCCTCAGGGGGCGAAGAGACCCAGTACTTC. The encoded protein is CASSVASGGEETQYF.

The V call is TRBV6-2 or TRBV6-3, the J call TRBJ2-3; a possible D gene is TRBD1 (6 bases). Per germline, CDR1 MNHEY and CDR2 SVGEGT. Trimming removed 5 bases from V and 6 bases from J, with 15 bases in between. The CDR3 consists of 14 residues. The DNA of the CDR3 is TGTGCCAGCAGTACACTATGGACAGTCGATACGCAGTATTTT. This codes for CASSTLWTVDTQYF.

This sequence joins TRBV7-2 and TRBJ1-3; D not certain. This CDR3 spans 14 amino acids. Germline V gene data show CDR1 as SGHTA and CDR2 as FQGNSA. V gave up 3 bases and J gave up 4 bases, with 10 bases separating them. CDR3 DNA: TGTGCCAGCAGCTTTGGAACTTTAGGAAACACCATATATTTT. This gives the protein CASSFGTLGNTIYF.

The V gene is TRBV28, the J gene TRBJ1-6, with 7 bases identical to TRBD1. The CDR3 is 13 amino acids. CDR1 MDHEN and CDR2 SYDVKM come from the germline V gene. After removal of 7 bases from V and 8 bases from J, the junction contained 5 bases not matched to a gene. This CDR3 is CASTRQGDSPLHF. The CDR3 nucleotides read TGTGCCAGCACCCGACAGGGCGATTCACCCCTCCACTTT. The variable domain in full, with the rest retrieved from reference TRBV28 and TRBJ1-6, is DVKVTQSSRYLVKRTGEKVFLECVQDMDHENMFWYRQDPGLGLRLIYFSYDVKMKEKGDIPEGYSVSREKKERFSLILESASTNQTSMYLCASTRQGDSPLHFGNGTRLTVT.

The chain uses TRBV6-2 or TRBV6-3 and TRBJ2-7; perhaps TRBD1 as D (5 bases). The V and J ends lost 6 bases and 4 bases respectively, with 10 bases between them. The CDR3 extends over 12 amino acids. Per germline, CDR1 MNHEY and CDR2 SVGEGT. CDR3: CASSLDSYEQYF. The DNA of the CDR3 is TGTGCCAGCAGCCTAGACAGTTACGAGCAGTACTTC.

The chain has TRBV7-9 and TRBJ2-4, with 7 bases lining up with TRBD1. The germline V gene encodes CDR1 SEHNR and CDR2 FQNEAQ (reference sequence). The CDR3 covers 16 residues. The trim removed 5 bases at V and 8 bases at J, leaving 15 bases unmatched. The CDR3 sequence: CASSATPGQEMDIQYF. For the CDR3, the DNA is TGTGCCAGCAGCGCCACACCAGGACAGGAGATGGACATTCAGTACTTC.

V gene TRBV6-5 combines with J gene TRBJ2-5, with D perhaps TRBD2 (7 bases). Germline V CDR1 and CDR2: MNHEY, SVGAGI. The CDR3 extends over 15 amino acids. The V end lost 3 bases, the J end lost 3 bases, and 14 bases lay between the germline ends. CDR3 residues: CASSYGGAGKETQYF. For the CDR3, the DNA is TGTGCCAGCAGTTATGGGGGGGCGGGAAAAGAGACCCAGTACTTC.

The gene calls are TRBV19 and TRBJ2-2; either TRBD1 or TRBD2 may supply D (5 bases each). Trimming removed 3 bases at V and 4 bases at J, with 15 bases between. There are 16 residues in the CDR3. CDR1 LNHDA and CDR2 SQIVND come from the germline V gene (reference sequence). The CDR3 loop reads CASSMVRGPITGELFF. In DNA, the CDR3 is TGTGCCAGTAGTATGGTCCGGGGACCGATCACCGGGGAGCTGTTTTTT.

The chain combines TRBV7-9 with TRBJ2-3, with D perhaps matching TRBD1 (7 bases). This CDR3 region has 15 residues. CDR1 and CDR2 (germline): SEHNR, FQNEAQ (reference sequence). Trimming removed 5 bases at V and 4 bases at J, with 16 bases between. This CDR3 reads CASSPTGRWADTQYF. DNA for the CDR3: TGTGCCAGCAGCCCGACAGGGAGGTGGGCAGATACGCAGTATTTT.

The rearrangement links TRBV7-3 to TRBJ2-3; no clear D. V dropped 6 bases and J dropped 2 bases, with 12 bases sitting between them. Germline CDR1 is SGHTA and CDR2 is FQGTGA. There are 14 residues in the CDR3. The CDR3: CASREGRPTDTQYF. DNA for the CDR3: TGTGCCAGCAGAGAAGGACGGCCCACAGATACGCAGTATTTT.

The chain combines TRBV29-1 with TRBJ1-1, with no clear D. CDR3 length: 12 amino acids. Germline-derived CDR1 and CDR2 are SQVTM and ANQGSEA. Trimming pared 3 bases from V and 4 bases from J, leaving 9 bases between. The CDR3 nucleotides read TGCAGCGTTGAGAGGGCAGGCACTGAAGCTTTCTTT. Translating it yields CSVERAGTEAFF.

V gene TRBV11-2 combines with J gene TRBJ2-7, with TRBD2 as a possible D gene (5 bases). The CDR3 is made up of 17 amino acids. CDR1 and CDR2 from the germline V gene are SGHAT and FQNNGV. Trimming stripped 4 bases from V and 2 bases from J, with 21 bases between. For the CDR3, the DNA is TGTGCCAGCAGCTCCTCCGGGCGGGCCGCGCAACCCTACGAGCAGTACTTC. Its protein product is CASSSSGRAAQPYEQYF.

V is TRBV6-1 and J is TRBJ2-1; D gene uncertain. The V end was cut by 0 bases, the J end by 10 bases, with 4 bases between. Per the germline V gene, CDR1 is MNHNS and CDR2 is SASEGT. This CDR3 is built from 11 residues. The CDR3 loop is CASSEAVEQFF. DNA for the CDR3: TGTGCCAGCAGTGAAGCGGTAGAGCAGTTCTTC.

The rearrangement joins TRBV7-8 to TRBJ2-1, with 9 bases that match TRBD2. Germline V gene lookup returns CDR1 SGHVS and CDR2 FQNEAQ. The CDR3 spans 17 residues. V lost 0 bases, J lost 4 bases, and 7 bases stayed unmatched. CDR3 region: CASSLAGRGGIYNEQFF. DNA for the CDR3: TGTGCCAGCAGCTTAGCAGGGCGGGGGGGAATTTACAATGAGCAGTTCTTC.

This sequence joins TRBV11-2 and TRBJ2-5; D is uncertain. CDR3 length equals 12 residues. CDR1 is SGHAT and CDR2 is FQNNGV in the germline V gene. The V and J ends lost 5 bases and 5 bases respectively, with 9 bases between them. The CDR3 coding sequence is TGTGCCAGCAGCCCCCGGCGGGAGACCCAGTACTTC. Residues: CASSPRRETQYF.

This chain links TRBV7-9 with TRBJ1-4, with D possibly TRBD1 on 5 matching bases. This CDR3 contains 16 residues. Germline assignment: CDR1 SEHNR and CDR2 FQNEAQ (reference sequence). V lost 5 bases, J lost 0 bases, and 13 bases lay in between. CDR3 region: CASSGRQNTTNEKLFF. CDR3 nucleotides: TGTGCCAGCAGCGGCCGACAGAATACAACTAATGAAAAACTGTTTTTT. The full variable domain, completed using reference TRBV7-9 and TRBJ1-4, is DTGVSQNPRHKITKRGQNVTFRCDPISEHNRLYWYRQTLGQGPEFLTYFQNEAQLEKSRLLSDRFSAERPKGSFSTLEIQRTEQGDSAMYLCASSGRQNTTNEKLFFGSGTQLSVL.

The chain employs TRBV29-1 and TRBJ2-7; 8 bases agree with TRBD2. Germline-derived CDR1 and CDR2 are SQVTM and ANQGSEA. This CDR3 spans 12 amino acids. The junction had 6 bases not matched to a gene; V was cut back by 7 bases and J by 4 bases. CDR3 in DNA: TGCAGCGCTACTGGACTAGCTTACGAGCAGTACTTC. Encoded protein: CSATGLAYEQYF.

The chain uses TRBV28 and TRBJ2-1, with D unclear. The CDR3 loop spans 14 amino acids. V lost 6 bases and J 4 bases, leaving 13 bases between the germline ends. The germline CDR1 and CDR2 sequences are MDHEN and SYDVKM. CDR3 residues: CASSLVFGYNEQFF. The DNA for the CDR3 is TGTGCCAGCAGCCTAGTATTCGGATACAATGAGCAGTTCTTC.

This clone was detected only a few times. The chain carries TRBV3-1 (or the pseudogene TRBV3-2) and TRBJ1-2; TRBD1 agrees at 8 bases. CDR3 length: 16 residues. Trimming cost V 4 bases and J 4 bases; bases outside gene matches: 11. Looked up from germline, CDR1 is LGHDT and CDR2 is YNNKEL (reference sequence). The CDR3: CASSRSTGQGTYGYTF. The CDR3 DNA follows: TGTGCCAGCAGCCGTTCTACCGGACAGGGCACCTATGGCTACACCTTC.

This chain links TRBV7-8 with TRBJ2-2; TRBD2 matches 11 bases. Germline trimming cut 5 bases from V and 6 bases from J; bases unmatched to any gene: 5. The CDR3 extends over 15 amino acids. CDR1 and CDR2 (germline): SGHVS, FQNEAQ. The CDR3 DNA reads TGTGCCAGCAGCACACTAGCGGGAGTTCCCGGGGAGCTGTTTTTT. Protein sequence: CASSTLAGVPGELFF.

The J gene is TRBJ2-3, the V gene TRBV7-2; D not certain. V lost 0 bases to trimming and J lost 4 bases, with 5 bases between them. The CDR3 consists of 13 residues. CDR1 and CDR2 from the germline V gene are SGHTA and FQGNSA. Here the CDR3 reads CASSLAGSDTQYF. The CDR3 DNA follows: TGTGCCAGCAGCTTAGCCGGGTCAGATACGCAGTATTTT.